The rows below give T cell receptor beta chains drawn from one sample of a study of blood T cell repertoires in COVID-19. Repertoires were generated with immunoSEQ multiplex PCR, while TCRdb's copy carries only in-frame clones and drops some. The sample lists about 190,000 clones, about 82% occurring once. Sequencing used peripheral blood. The source is a woman in her 30s with acute or convalescent COVID-19. CDR3s include the opening cysteine and the closing phenylalanine or tryptophan. A D gene is named only where the DNA matches it firmly. Expanded clones are given a class, and other clones once, few, many or no size at all.

TRBV15	.	TRBJ2-3	TRBD2	TGTGCCACCAGCAGGGGTCCCCGGGAGGGCCCAGATACGCAGTATTTT	CATSRGPREGPDTQYF
TRBV24-1	.	TRBJ2-5	.	TGTGCCACCAGTGATTTGCAGCGGGACCAAGAGACCCAGTACTTC	CATSDLQRDQETQYF
TRBV27	many	TRBJ2-5	TRBD1	TGTGCCAGCAGTTTATGGGCGACAGGGGGCAAGACCCAGTACTTC	CASSLWATGGKTQYF
TRBV9	.	TRBJ2-7	TRBD1	TGTGCCAGCAGCCCCGGGACAGAACTCTCCACCTACGAGCAGTACTTC	CASSPGTELSTYEQYF
TRBV5-1	once	TRBJ2-1	TRBD2	TGCGCCAGCAGCTGGACTAGCGGGAGCTTGGAGGGGGAGCAGTTCTTC	CASSWTSGSLEGEQFF
TRBV27	.	TRBJ2-5	TRBD1	TGTGCCAGCAGTTTGCAGGGGGCAGGGGAGACCCAGTACTTC	CASSLQGAGETQYF
TRBV12-5	once	TRBJ2-3	TRBD2	TGTGCTAGTGGTTTAGCGGGGACAGATACGCAGTATTTT	CASGLAGTDTQYF
TRBV29-1	.	TRBJ2-2	.	TGCAGCGTTGGAATGGGGGGGAACACCGGGGAGCTGTTTTTT	CSVGMGGNTGELFF
TRBV28	.	TRBJ2-3	TRBD2	TGTGCCAGCAGTCCCGTGACTAGCGAAGATACGCAGTATTTT	CASSPVTSEDTQYF
TRBV7-3	.	TRBJ2-3	.	TGTGCCAGCAGCTTCGACGGACAGATGCAGTATTTT	CASSFDGQMQYF
TRBV5-6	.	TRBJ1-4	TRBD1	TGTGCCAGCAGCTCCATGACAGGGGGGAGTGAAAAACTGTTTTTT	CASSSMTGGSEKLFF
TRBV5-1	.	TRBJ2-3	TRBD2	TGCGCCAGCAGCTTGGGTGGACTAGCGGGGGGGAGCACAGATACGCAGTATTTT	CASSLGGLAGGSTDTQYF
TRBV27	.	TRBJ2-2	TRBD2	TGTGCCAGCAGTCCAACTAGCGGGAGGATCACCGGGGAGCTGTTTTTT	CASSPTSGRITGELFF
TRBV5-1	once	TRBJ2-7	TRBD1	TGCGCCAGCAGCTTGCCTAGGGACAGCTTCTACGAGCAGTACTTC	CASSLPRDSFYEQYF
TRBV6-5	few	TRBJ1-1	.	TGTGCCAGCAGTTACCGGGGACTCAGGAACACTGAAGCTTTCTTT	CASSYRGLRNTEAFF
TRBV13	.	TRBJ2-3	.	TGTGCCAGCAGCCCTGTGACGGGACTTGATACAGATACGCAGTATTTT	CASSPVTGLDTDTQYF
TRBV25-1	once	TRBJ1-1	.	TGTGCCAGCAGTGAAATGGGAGGGGGGGCGCTATCTGAAGCTTTCTTT	CASSEMGGGALSEAFF
TRBV29-1	.	TRBJ2-7	.	TGCAGCGTTCGCGTGGAGAACGAGCAGTACTTC	CSVRVENEQYF
TRBV12-2	.	TRBJ1-1	.	TGTGCAAGTCGCTTAGTGGGGAGTAACACTGAAGCTTTCTTT	CASRLVGSNTEAFF
TRBV11-2	.	TRBJ1-4	.	TGTGCCAGCAGCGTCACGGGGGGATGGGAAAAACTGTTTTTT	CASSVTGGWEKLFF
TRBV25-1	.	TRBJ1-1	.	TGTGCCAGCAGTTCGCTAAGGAGCAGCCTGAACACTGAAGCTTTCTTT	CASSSLRSSLNTEAFF
TRBV28	.	TRBJ2-1	.	TGTGCCAGCAGTTTAACAGGATCGGCCGGGTTCTTC	CASSLTGSAGFF
TRBV19	.	TRBJ1-1	TRBD1	TGTGCCAGCCTCAGGGGGCGGACTGAAGCTTTCTTT	CASLRGRTEAFF
TRBV5-1	.	TRBJ2-4	.	TGCGCCAGCAGTAAGGGAGAAAGGACCAAAAACATTCAGTACTTC	CASSKGERTKNIQYF
TRBV5-4	.	TRBJ2-7	.	TGTGCCAGCAGCTACGACAGCTACGAGCAGTACTTC	CASSYDSYEQYF
TRBV3-1/TRBV3-2	.	TRBJ2-5	TRBD2	TGTGCCAGCAGCCAAGCATCCACCGAAAGTACACGGACTAGCGCCAAAGAGACCCAGTACTTC	CASSQASTESTRTSAKETQYF
TRBV28	.	TRBJ1-2	.	TGTGCCAGCAGTCCAAGCCTGGGGCAGGCTGGTGGCTACACCTTC	CASSPSLGQAGGYTF
TRBV19	.	TRBJ2-2	.	TGTGCCTCCGGGACATCCAACACCGGGGAGCTGTTTTTT	CASGTSNTGELFF
TRBV4-3	.	TRBJ2-6	.	TGCGCCAGCAGCCACACTGACGGGAACTCTGGGGCCAACGTCCTGACTTTC	CASSHTDGNSGANVLTF
TRBV29-1	.	TRBJ2-7	TRBD2	TGCAGCGTCGGGACTAGCGGGACTTACGAGCAGTACTTC	CSVGTSGTYEQYF
TRBV19	.	TRBJ1-2	TRBD1	TGTGCCAGTAGTCCGGGACAGGGGTATGGCTATGGCTACACCTTC	CASSPGQGYGYGYTF
TRBV27	.	TRBJ1-5	.	TGTGCCAGCAGTCCCTCCCAACAGGGATGGCAGCCCCAGCATTTT	CASSPSQQGWQPQHF
TRBV4-2	.	TRBJ2-1	TRBD1	TGTGCCAGCAGCACCTGGACAGGGTCGTCTTCTGAGCAGTTCTTC	CASSTWTGSSSEQFF
TRBV19	.	TRBJ2-7	TRBD1	TGTGCCAGTAGTATAGGCTGGGGATCGGGACAGGGGACCTACGAGCAGTACTTC	CASSIGWGSGQGTYEQYF
TRBV6-2/TRBV6-3	few	TRBJ2-5	TRBD2	TGTGCCAGCAGTAAAGAAACGGGAGGGCAAGAGACCCAGTACTTC	CASSKETGGQETQYF
TRBV4-3	.	TRBJ2-1	.	TGCGCCAGCAGCCATTATGGGGGGTCTGGGAATGAGCAGTTCTTC	CASSHYGGSGNEQFF
TRBV11-2	once	TRBJ2-7	TRBD2	TGTGCCAGCAGCTTAGGCGGGGGGGCGGGTGGCGAGCAGTACTTC	CASSLGGGAGGEQYF
TRBV27	.	TRBJ2-7	.	TGTGCCAGCAGTTCAGCCCCTACAGGGTCGGGGGAGCAGTACTTC	CASSSAPTGSGEQYF
TRBV11-3	.	TRBJ2-6	TRBD1	TGTGCCAGCAGCTCCTCCGGGACAGCCTATTCTGGGGCCAACGTCCTGACTTTC	CASSSSGTAYSGANVLTF
TRBV7-9	.	TRBJ2-1	.	TGTGCCAGCAGCTTTGGCCTTTCCTACAATGAGCAGTTCTTC	CASSFGLSYNEQFF
TRBV5-5	.	TRBJ1-2	.	TGTGCCAGCAGCTTGGACGGGCAGGGCTATGGCTACACCTTC	CASSLDGQGYGYTF
TRBV10-3	once	TRBJ1-3	.	TGTGCCATCAGTATACAGCCTGTCGCTGGAAACACCATATATTTT	CAISIQPVAGNTIYF
TRBV7-9	.	TRBJ2-1	.	TGTGCCAGCAGCTTAGACGTGGGTCCAAGGCGGGTTTACAATGAGCAGTTCTTC	CASSLDVGPRRVYNEQFF
TRBV4-2	few	TRBJ1-2	.	TGTGCCAGCAGCCAAGGAGACAGAGGCTATGGCTACACCTTC	CASSQGDRGYGYTF
TRBV6-6	.	TRBJ1-2	.	TGTGCCAGCAGTTACTCGGCGGCTACCTATGGCTACACCTTC	CASSYSAATYGYTF
TRBV28	.	TRBJ2-5	.	TGTGCCAGCAGTTTTAGGGGCTGGGAGACCCAGTACTTC	CASSFRGWETQYF
TRBV5-4	.	TRBJ2-3	TRBD2	TGTGCCAGCAGCACTAGGGGACTAAGCACAGATACGCAGTATTTT	CASSTRGLSTDTQYF
TRBV3-1/TRBV3-2	.	TRBJ2-5	TRBD1	TGTGCCAGCAGCCAAGCGGCGGGACAGGGTGAGACCCAGTACTTC	CASSQAAGQGETQYF
TRBV7-6	.	TRBJ2-3	TRBD2	TGTGCCAGCAGCTTCGGGACTAGTACCACAGATACGCAGTATTTT	CASSFGTSTTDTQYF